The rows below give T cell receptor beta chains drawn from one sample of a study of blood T cell repertoires in COVID-19. Clones were read by immunoSEQ multiplex PCR, and TCRdb kept only the in-frame ones, dropping some. This sample yields fewer than 350,000 clones, of which 81% are seen a single time; under 3% belongs to the top ten. Sequencing used peripheral blood. These receptors originate from an older woman with active or convalescent COVID-19. The CDR3 runs from the conserved cysteine through the conserved F or W. Rows may omit the clone size; those that give it use once, few, many or a size class.

abundance	v_gene	CDR3aa
.	TRBV19	CASSSSLTAGNYGYTF
.	TRBV7-3	CASSLAGASPYEQYF
.	TRBV20-1	CSASKAVSTDTQYF
.	TRBV5-4	CASTPPRDSSPSYNEQFF
.	TRBV4-2	CASSQVGDRVYEQYF
.	TRBV29-1	CSARTSADNQSQHF
.	TRBV20-1	CSASVGGVRATNEKLFF
once	TRBV30	CAWSLDRDRYEQYF
.	TRBV7-3	CASSRTAGNEKLFF
once	TRBV5-4	CASSSRRTGAGANVLTF
.	TRBV6-5	CASMRSGVDGYTF
few	TRBV6-2/TRBV6-3	CASSTTPNTEAFF
.	TRBV6-2/TRBV6-3	CASSPGQGDGWDTEAFF
.	TRBV10-3	CAISESGLAGTDTQYF
.	TRBV29-1	CSASEGNTEAFF
.	TRBV2	CASSRGSNNQPQHF
few	TRBV15	CATSRQGEKLFF
.	TRBV21-1	CASSKAPGQGDDGYTF
.	TRBV19	CATRESGQASYEQYF
once	TRBV6-5	CASSWVGGPVNEQFF
.	TRBV6-6	CASRKGTSGMSDTQYF
.	TRBV12-5	CASGPREGGIGYTF
.	TRBV29-1	CSVYGTDSNQPQHF
.	TRBV5-8	CASSSEGGTDTQYF
.	TRBV3-1/TRBV3-2	CASSQAESKNQPQHF
.	TRBV11-2	CASSWGDTVTPNYGYTF
.	TRBV5-6	CASSLDTDLLEFF
.	TRBV19	CASSIPGSNSPLHF
once	TRBV2	CASSGEGDTIYF
.	TRBV7-7	CASSSPGTGLLGANVLTF
.	TRBV2	CASSDQGTGELFF
few	TRBV18	CASSPQRQENSPLHF
.	TRBV29-1	CSVRGTRGEKLFF
.	TRBV6-2/TRBV6-3	CASSSRAAYEQYF
few	TRBV4-1	CASSQDNRGDYGYTF
.	TRBV5-4	CASSLEAGVPNEQFF
few	TRBV5-4	CASSLVQGGYGYTF
.	TRBV4-3	CASSQQVSTDTQYF
.	TRBV3-1/TRBV3-2	CASSSSREAFF
.	TRBV6-2/TRBV6-3	CASSYSGKRRRNDSNEQFF
.	TRBV18	CASSPPGSYTGELFF
.	TRBV4-2	CASSQAGGNGGTEAFF
.	TRBV5-4	CASSFGQAVQETQYF
.	TRBV20-1	CSAPAGGYTF
few	TRBV4-1	CASSQGSRDTSGETQYF